Listed here is a single T cell receptor beta chain. This sample is drawn from a study of Graves' ophthalmopathy and Graves' hyperthyroidism. RNA transcripts were the source from which TCR beta CDR3 regions were amplified. Scientists carried out first-round RT-PCR using HTBI primers and then a second-round multiplex PCR. One entry per CDR3 protein, called by TCRdb with MiXCR from the multiplex PCR reads. Of roughly 420,000 distinct CDR3 sequences listed, 20% to 25% were seen once; the top ten hold approximately 3.2%. Unmatched junction bases numbered 3, after V lost 5 bases and J lost 9 bases. The CDR3 extends over 11 amino acids. Absence of ophthalmopathy within 18 months of follow-up defined stable hyperthyroidism.

The V and J genes are TRBV12-3 or TRBV12-4 and TRBJ2-7, with 8 bases matching TRBD1. The receptor's source is a woman under 30 with stable Graves' hyperthyroidism. Sequencing used peripheral blood. The CDR3 sequence: CASSPGTGQYF. CDR3 nucleotides: TGTGCCAGCAGTCCAGGGACAGGGCAGTACTTC.